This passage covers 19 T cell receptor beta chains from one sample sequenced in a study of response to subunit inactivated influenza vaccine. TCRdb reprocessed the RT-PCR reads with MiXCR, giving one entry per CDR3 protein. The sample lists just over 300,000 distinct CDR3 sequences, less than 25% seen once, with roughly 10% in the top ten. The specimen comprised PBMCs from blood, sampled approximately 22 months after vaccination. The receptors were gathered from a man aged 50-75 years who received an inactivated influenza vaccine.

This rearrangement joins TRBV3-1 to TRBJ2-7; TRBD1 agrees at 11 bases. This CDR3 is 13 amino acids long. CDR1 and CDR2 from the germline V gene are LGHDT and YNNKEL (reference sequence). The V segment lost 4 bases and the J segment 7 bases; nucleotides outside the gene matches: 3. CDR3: CASSPRDRGEQYF. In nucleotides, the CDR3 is TGTGCCAGCAGCCCTAGGGACAGGGGGGAGCAGTACTTC.

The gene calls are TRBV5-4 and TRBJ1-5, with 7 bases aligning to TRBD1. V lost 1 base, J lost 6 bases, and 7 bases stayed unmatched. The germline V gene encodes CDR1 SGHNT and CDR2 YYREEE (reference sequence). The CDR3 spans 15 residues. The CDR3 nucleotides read TGTGCCAGCAGCTTGTTTGGGACAGAGGTTCAGCCCCAGCATTTT. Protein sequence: CASSLFGTEVQPQHF.

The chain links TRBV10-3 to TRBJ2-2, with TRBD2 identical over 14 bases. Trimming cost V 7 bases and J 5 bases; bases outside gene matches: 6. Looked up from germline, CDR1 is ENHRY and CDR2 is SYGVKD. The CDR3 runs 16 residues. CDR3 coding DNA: TGTGCCATCACTACGACTAGCGGGAGGGAAACCGGGGAGCTGTTTTTT. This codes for CAITTTSGRETGELFF.

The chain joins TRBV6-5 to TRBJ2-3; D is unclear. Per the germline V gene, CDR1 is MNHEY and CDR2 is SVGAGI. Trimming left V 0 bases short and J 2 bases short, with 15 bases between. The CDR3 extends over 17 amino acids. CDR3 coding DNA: TGTGCCAGCAGTTACTCCTACCCCTCCCTATTCACAGATACGCAGTATTTT. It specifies CASSYSYPSLFTDTQYF.

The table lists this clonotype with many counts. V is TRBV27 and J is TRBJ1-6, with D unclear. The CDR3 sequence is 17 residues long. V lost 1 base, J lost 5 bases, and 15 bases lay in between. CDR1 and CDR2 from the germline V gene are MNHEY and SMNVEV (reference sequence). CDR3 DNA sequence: TGTGCCAGCAGTTTATTTTTTAGGAGCGAGAATAATTCACCCCTCCACTTT. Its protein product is CASSLFFRSENNSPLHF.

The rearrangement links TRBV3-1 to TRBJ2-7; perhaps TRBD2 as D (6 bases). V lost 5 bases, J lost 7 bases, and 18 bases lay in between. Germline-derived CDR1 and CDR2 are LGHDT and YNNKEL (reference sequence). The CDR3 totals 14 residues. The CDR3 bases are TGTGCCAGCAGCTCCCACCCGGCGGGGTTTGAGCAGTACTTC. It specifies CASSSHPAGFEQYF.

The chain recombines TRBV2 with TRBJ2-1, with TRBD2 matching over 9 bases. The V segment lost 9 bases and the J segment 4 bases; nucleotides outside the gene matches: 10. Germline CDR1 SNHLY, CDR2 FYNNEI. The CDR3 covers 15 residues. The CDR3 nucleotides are TGTGCCAGTAAATTTGGACTAGCGACATACAATGAGCAGTTCTTC. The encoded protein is CASKFGLATYNEQFF.

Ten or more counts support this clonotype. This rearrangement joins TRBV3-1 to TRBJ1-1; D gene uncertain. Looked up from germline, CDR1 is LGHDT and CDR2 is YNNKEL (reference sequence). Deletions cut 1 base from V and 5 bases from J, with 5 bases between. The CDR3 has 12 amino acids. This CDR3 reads CASSQGLTEAFF. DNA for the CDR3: TGTGCCAGCAGCCAAGGGCTGACTGAAGCTTTCTTT.

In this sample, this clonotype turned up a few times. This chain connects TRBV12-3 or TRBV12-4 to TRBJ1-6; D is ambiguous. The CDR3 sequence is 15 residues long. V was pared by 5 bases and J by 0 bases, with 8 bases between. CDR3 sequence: CASSGLSSYNSPLHF. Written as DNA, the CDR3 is TGTGCCAGCAGTGGACTCAGCTCCTATAATTCACCCCTCCACTTT.

The CDR3 spells CASSLTGLAVTGELFF. The CDR3, as DNA: TGCGCCAGCAGCTTGACGGGACTAGCGGTCACCGGGGAGCTGTTTTTT. The chain combines TRBV5-1 with TRBJ2-2, with 11 bases that match TRBD2. The junction had 3 bases not matched to a gene; V was cut back by 1 base and J by 4 bases. From germline, CDR1 is SGHRS and CDR2 YFSETQ. The CDR3 runs 16 residues. Using reference TRBV5-1 and TRBJ2-2 for the parts outside the CDR3, the full variable domain is KAGVTQTPRYLIKTRGQQVTLSCSPISGHRSVSWYQQTPGQGLQFLFEYFSETQRNKGNFPGRFSGRQFSNSRSEMNVSTLELGDSALYLCASSLTGLAVTGELFFGEGSRLTVL.

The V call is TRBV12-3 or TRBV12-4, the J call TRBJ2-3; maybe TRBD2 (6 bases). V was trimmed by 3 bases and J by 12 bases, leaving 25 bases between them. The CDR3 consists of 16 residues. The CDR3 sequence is CASSFNKGLKGSPQYF. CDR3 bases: TGTGCCAGCAGTTTTAATAAAGGACTAAAGGGATCACCCCAGTATTTT.

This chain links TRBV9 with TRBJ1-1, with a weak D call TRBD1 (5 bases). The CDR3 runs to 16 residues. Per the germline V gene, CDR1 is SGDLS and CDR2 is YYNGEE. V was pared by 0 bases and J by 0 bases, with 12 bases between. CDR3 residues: CASSVEGSSLNTEAFF. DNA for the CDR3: TGTGCCAGCAGCGTAGAGGGGAGCAGCTTGAACACTGAAGCTTTCTTT.

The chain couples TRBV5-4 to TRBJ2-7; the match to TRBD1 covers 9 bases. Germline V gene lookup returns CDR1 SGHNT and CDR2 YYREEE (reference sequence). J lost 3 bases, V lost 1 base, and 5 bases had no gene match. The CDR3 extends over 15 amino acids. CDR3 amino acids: CASSLRLGQGYEQYF. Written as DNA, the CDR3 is TGTGCCAGCAGCTTGAGGTTGGGACAGGGCTACGAGCAGTACTTC.

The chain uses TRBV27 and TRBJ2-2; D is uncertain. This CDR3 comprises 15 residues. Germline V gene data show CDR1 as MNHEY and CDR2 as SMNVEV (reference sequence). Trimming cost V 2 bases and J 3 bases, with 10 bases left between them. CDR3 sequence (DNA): TGTGCCAGCAGTTTAGGTAGCTGGGACACCGGGGAGCTGTTTTTT. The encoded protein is CASSLGSWDTGELFF.

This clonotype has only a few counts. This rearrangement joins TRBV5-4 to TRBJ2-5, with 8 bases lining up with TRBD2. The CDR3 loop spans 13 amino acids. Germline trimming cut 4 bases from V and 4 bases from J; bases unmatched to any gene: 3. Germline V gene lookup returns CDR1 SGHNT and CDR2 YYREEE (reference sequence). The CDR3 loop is CASSSSGAETQYF. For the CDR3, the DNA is TGTGCCAGCAGCAGTAGCGGGGCAGAGACCCAGTACTTC.

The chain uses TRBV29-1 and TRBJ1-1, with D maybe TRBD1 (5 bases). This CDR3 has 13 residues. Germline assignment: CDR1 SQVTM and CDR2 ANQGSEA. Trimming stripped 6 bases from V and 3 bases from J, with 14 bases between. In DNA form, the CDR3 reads TGCAGCGTGGCAGGGAGCGCGGACACTGAAGCTTTCTTT. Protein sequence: CSVAGSADTEAFF.

This CDR3 reads CASSLSDRGSQPQHF. CDR3 coding DNA: TGTGCCAGCAGTTTGTCGGACAGGGGTAGCCAGCCCCAGCATTTT. V and J are TRBV12-3 or TRBV12-4 and TRBJ1-5; 9 bases map to TRBD1. There are 15 residues in the CDR3. J was trimmed by 7 bases and V by 3 bases; bases with no gene match: 7.

In nucleotides, the CDR3 is TGTGCCAGCAGCCAGACACAGGACTCTGGGGCCAACGTCCTGACTTTC. It yields the protein CASSQTQDSGANVLTF. The V gene is TRBV4-2, the J gene TRBJ2-6; D may be TRBD1 (5 bases). CDR3 length equals 16 residues. CDR1 and CDR2 (germline): LGHNA, YNFKEQ. V lost 3 bases, J lost 0 bases, and 9 bases lay in between.

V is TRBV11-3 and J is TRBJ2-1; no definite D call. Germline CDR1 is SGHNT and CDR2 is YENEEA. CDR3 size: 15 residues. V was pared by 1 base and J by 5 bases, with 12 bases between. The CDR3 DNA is TGTGCCAGCAGCTTAGTAGGTGGGAACAACAATGAGCAGTTCTTC. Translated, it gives CASSLVGGNNNEQFF.